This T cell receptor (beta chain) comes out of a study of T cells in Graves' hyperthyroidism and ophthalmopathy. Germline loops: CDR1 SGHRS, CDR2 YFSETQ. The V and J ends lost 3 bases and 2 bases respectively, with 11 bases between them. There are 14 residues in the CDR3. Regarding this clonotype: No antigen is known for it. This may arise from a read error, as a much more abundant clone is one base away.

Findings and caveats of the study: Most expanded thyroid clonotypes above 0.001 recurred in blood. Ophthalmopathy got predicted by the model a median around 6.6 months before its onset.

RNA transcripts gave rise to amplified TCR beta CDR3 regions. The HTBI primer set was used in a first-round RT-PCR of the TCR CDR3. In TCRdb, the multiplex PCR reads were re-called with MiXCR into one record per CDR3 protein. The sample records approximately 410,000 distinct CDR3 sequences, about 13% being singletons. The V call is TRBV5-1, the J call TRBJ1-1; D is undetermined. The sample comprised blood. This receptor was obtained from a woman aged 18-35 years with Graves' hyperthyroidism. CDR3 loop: CASSSRRHNTEAFF. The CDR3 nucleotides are TGCGCCAGCAGCTCCAGGAGGCATAACACTGAAGCTTTCTTT.